This T cell receptor (beta chain) was profiled in a study of blood T cell repertoires in COVID-19. V was shortened by 5 bases and J by 4 bases, with 17 bases between the two germline ends. This CDR3 has 15 residues. Germline V gene lookup returns CDR1 MNHEY and CDR2 SVGAGI. This clone was counted once. This table comes from immunoSEQ multiplex PCR, and its TCRdb copy is limited to in-frame clones, with some not included. The sample includes about 150,000 clones, approximately 80% of them seen just once. Specimen: peripheral blood. This sequence originates from a woman aged 45-65 years with acute or convalescent COVID-19. V and J are TRBV6-5 and TRBJ1-1, with D perhaps matching TRBD1 (6 bases). CDR3 amino acids: CASSQRSLGGTEAFF. CDR3 nucleotides: TGTGCCAGCAGTCAAAGGTCCCTAGGGGGCACTGAAGCTTTCTTT.